The following is a T cell receptor beta chain sequence with its context. Patients in Seattle were enrolled during active infection, then followed longitudinally. This sample was included in a study of blood T cell repertoires in COVID-19. Study information: Sites in the United States, Italy and Spain provided acute and convalescent COVID-19 samples. The cDNA or gDNA used as material had been derived from T cells, B-cell-depleted T cells, or PBMCs.

In the authors' workflow: Amplification of reference gene primers provided the estimated nucleated cell counts. TCRdb's table, derived via immunoSEQ multiplex PCR, lists solely in-frame clones and lacks some. The V and J calls and clone size were taken over from that table, and D and trimming were inferred from the DNA. This table has over 450,000 clones, roughly nine tenths appearing once. Germline V gene sequence: CDR1 SGHAT, CDR2 FQNNGV. Trimming took 4 bases from V and 2 from J; bases not matched to a gene: 2. The CDR3 loop spans 14 amino acids. The sequence derives from a woman between 50 and 59 years old with COVID-19, enrolled during active disease. The rearrangement joins TRBV11-2 to TRBJ2-7, with TRBD1 matching 10 bases. Material: peripheral blood. Here the CDR3 reads CASSYGQGAYEQYF. The CDR3, as DNA: TGTGCCAGCAGCTACGGACAGGGGGCCTACGAGCAGTACTTC.